The text below deals with one T cell receptor beta chain. No antigen is known for it. This sample was included in a study of cytotoxic CD8 clonotypes in ibrutinib-treated CLL. The wider study: Among the patients, roughly ten presented as relapsed/refractory and about 15 as treatment-naive; around 18 showed unmutated IGHV. Investigators collected response samples after a median about twelve months of treatment, range 6 to 36.

Findings of the study overall: Treatment left the uncommon public clonotypes either contracted or stable in frequency. Patients with sustained remission and those progressing were sampled at differing times.

Germline V gives CDR1 LGHNA, CDR2 YSLEER. Trimming left V 1 base short and J 4 bases short, with 7 bases between. This CDR3 has 13 residues. Sequenced by immunoSEQ multiplex PCR; TCRdb stores in-frame clones only, minus some. This repertoire shows roughly 300,000 clones, around 77% found once; its top ten account for roughly 5%. This sequence joins TRBV4-3 and TRBJ1-1; no clear D gene. This specimen consisted of PBMCs, obtained at disease progression, from a patient treated with ibrutinib. The source of this sequence is a human donor with chronic lymphocytic leukemia. CDR3 in amino acids: CASSQVLGTEAFF. The CDR3 bases are TGCGCCAGCAGCCAAGTTTTGGGCACTGAAGCTTTCTTT.